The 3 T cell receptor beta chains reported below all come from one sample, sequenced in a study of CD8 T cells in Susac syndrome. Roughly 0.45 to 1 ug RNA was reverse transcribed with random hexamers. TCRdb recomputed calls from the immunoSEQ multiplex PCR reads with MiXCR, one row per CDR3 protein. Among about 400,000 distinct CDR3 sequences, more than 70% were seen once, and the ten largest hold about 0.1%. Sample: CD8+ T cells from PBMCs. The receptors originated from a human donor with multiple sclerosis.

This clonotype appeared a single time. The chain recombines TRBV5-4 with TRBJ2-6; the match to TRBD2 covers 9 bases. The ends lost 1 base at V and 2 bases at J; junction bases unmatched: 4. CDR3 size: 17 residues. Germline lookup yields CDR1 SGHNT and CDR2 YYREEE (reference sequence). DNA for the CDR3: TGTGCCAGCAGCTTGTCGGGACTAGCTACTGGGGCCAACGTCCTGACTTTC. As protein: CASSLSGLATGANVLTF.

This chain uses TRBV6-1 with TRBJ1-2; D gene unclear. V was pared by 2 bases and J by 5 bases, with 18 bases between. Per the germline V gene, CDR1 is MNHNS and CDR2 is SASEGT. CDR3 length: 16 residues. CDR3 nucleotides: TGTGCCAGCAGTGAACTTCTCGGGCCCTCTGAGTATGGCTACACCTTC. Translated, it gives CASSELLGPSEYGYTF.

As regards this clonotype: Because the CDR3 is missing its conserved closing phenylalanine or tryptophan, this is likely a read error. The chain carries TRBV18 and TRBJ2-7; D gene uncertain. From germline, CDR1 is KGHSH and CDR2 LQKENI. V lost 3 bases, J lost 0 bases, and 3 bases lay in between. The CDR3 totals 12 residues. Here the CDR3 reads CASSPPSYEQYL. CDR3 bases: TGTGCCAGCTCACCCCCCTCCTACGAGCAGTACTTG.